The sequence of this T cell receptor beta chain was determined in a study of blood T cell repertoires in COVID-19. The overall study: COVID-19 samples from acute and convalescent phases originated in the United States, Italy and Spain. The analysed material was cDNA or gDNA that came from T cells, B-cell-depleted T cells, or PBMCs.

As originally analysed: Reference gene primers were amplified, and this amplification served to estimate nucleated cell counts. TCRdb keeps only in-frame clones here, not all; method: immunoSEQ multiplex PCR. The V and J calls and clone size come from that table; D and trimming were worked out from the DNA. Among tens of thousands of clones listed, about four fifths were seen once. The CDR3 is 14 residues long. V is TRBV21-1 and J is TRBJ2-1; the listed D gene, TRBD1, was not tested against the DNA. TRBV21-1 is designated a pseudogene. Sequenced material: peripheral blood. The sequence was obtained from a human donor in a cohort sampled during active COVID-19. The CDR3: CASSKVAAQSRPFF. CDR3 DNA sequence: TGTGCCAGCAGCAAAGTGGCCGCCCAAAGTCGTCCGTTCTTC.